This T cell receptor beta chain was documented in a study of cytomegalovirus exposure and HLA in healthy donors. Overall study findings and caveats: An ancestry cluster, one associated with Asian ancestry, reportedly showed fewer N-insertions than the approximately 670-donor mean in a later analysis.

This CDR3 region has 13 residues. From germline, CDR1 is SGHTA and CDR2 FQGTGA. V lost 1 base and J lost 5; bases outside the gene matches: 0. Amplification used 60 Vbeta primers and 13 Jbeta primers. The method was immunoSEQ multiplex PCR; TCRdb's version includes in-frame clones alone and lacks a portion of them. This repertoire shows approximately 150,000 clones, 68% found once; its top ten account for about 4.7%. To note about this clone: Its antigen is undetermined.

V gene TRBV7-3 combines with J gene TRBJ2-3; TRBD2 agrees at 7 bases. The sequence was collected from a man aged 55-75 years in good health and CMV-seronegative. Sequencing was performed on PBMCs. This CDR3 reads CASSLREGDTQYF. CDR3 nucleotide sequence: TGTGCCAGCAGCTTAAGGGAGGGAGATACGCAGTATTTT. The full variable domain, in which reference TRBV7-3 and TRBJ2-3 provide the parts outside the CDR3, is GAGVSQTPSNKVTEKGKYVELRCDPISGHTALYWYRQSLGQGPEFLIYFQGTGAADDSGLPNDRFFAVRPEGSVSTLKIQRTERGDSAVYLCASSLREGDTQYFGPGTRLTVL.